This T cell receptor beta chain originates from a study of PD-L1 blockade in urothelial cancer. Overall study: Administration of atezolizumab to patients began around 2014, at 1,200 mg intravenously every 3 weeks.

Assay: immunoSEQ multiplex PCR; the TCRdb copy retains only in-frame clones and omits some. The data contain about 74,000 clones, approximately 87% of them singletons. Time point of the sample: pretreatment peripheral blood. The patients' disease, urothelial carcinoma, was locally advanced or metastatic. CDR1 and CDR2 (germline): MNHEY, SVGAGI. The CDR3 totals 16 residues. The V end lost 4 bases, the J end lost 3 bases, and 13 bases lay between the germline ends. Here the sequenced sample was PBMCs, taken around atezolizumab (anti-PD-L1) treatment. This TCR came from a man in his 70s with urothelial cancer. The V and J genes are TRBV6-5 and TRBJ2-6, with D unclear. The CDR3 spells CASSFLNSGGANVLTF. CDR3 bases: TGTGCCAGCAGTTTCCTGAACTCGGGTGGGGCCAACGTCCTGACTTTC.